This is a list of T cell receptor beta chains from one sample in a study of blood T cells in healthy people across ages. TCRdb fed the 5' RACE reads into MiXCR, producing one record per CDR3 protein. The table lists hundreds of thousands of distinct CDR3 sequences, around half of them singletons. Sequencing was performed on blood. The receptors originated from a man at least 80 years old in good health. CDR3s include the opening cysteine and the closing phenylalanine or tryptophan. D genes are given only for firm matches. Clone size is shown for a subset of rows, as once, few, many or a class of expanded clone.

size	V	D	J	DNA	CDR3
-	TRBV7-2	TRBD2	TRBJ2-1	TGTGCCAGCAGCTTAGGGCTAGCGGGAGTTGGGAGTGAGCAGTTCTTC	CASSLGLAGVGSEQFF
-	TRBV5-1	TRBD2	TRBJ2-5	TGCGCCAGCAGCCAGAAGACTAGCGCAGAGACCCAGTACTTC	CASSQKTSAETQYF
-	TRBV12-3/TRBV12-4	-	TRBJ2-5	TGTGCCAGCAGCAACCATGGGGAGACCCAGTACTTC	CASSNHGETQYF
-	TRBV7-2	-	TRBJ2-7	TGTGCCAGCAGCGCGGGACCACAAATATACGAGCAGTACTTC	CASSAGPQIYEQYF
few	TRBV27	TRBD2	TRBJ2-3	TGTGCCAGCAGTCTAGGACTAGCGAAGACAGATACGCAGTATTTT	CASSLGLAKTDTQYF
once	TRBV29-1	-	TRBJ2-3	TGCCCGGGAGGGGGCAGAGATACGCAGTATTTT	CPGGGRDTQYF
-	TRBV25-1	TRBD1	TRBJ1-4	TGTGCCAGCAGTGGAGGGACAGCGGAGGAAAAACTGTTTTTT	CASSGGTAEEKLFF
-	TRBV25-1	TRBD2	TRBJ2-1	TGTGCCAGCGGACTAGCCCATGAGCAGTTCTTC	CASGLAHEQFF
once	TRBV11-2	-	TRBJ2-1	TGTGCCAGCAGCTTAGAACCCCCTGGTTCCTACAATGAGCAGTTCTTC	CASSLEPPGSYNEQFF
-	TRBV24-1	TRBD2	TRBJ2-1	TGTGCCACCAGTGATTTCGGCGGGAGGGCCAACAATGAGCAGTTCTTC	CATSDFGGRANNEQFF
few	TRBV20-1	-	TRBJ1-2	TGCAGTGCTAGGGGGCAAAGTCGCGGCTACACCTTC	CSARGQSRGYTF
-	TRBV9	-	TRBJ2-7	TGTGCCAGCAGCACCCGTCCCCAGGGCGAGCAGTACTTC	CASSTRPQGEQYF
few	TRBV5-6	TRBD1	TRBJ2-5	TGTGCCAGCAGTCCTCGGACAGGTCGGAATGAGCAGTACTTC	CASSPRTGRNEQYF
-	TRBV6-6	-	TRBJ2-5	TGTGCCAGCAGGCGTACAGGGAGGGAGACCCAGTACTTC	CASRRTGRETQYF
few	TRBV19	-	TRBJ1-2	TGTGCCAGTAATATTGGGCAGCTCTATGGCTACACCTTC	CASNIGQLYGYTF
-	TRBV4-1	-	TRBJ1-6	TGCGCCAGCAGCCAAGACTTTTTTACAGCAGCCTCTCCCCTCCACTTT	CASSQDFFTAASPLHF
few	TRBV19	-	TRBJ2-5	TGTGCCAGTAGTATTGAGGAGACCCAGTACTTC	CASSIEETQYF
-	TRBV5-1	-	TRBJ1-2	TGCGCCAGCAGCTTGTCCTCGTTGGGGCGCCCCGGCTACACCTTC	CASSLSSLGRPGYTF
-	TRBV12-3/TRBV12-4	TRBD2	TRBJ2-1	TGTGCCAGCGGTAAGACTGGCGGGGGAACTAATGAGCAGTTCTTC	CASGKTGGGTNEQFF
-	TRBV20-1	-	TRBJ2-1	TGCAGTGCTAGAGATACAGGAGCGGCCTCCTACAATGAGCAGTTCTTC	CSARDTGAASYNEQFF
-	TRBV4-2	-	TRBJ2-6	TGTGCCAGCAGCCAAGATGGGGGGGCGTCCCCTGGGGCCAACGTCCTGACTTTC	CASSQDGGASPGANVLTF
-	TRBV6-5	TRBD1	TRBJ1-2	TGTGCCAGCAGCCGAGGGGCAGACAGGGGGGACTATGGCTACACCTTC	CASSRGADRGDYGYTF
-	TRBV7-2	-	TRBJ1-2	TGTGCCAGCAGCCGTATGGGGGCCGATGGCTACACCTTC	CASSRMGADGYTF
-	TRBV27	TRBD1	TRBJ2-2	TGTGCCAGCAGTACGACCTCGGGACAGATGGTTGGCACCGGGGAGCTGTTTTTT	CASSTTSGQMVGTGELFF
-	TRBV4-1	-	TRBJ2-5	TGCGCCAGTCCCGGGGGACCCTACAATGAGCAGTACTTC	CASPGGPYNEQYF
-	TRBV7-3	TRBD2	TRBJ2-1	TGTGCCAGCAGCCCCCAGTTTAGACTAGCGGGAGTCGATGAGCAGTTCTTC	CASSPQFRLAGVDEQFF
-	TRBV29-1	TRBD2	TRBJ2-1	TGCAGCGTCGCCCCGTCTGCTAGCGGGAGCAATGAGCAGTTCTTC	CSVAPSASGSNEQFF
-	TRBV28	-	TRBJ1-4	TGTGCCAGCAGTGAAGACATTGATGAAAAACTGTTTTTT	CASSEDIDEKLFF
few	TRBV6-2/TRBV6-3	TRBD2	TRBJ2-1	TGTGCCAGCAGTTGGGGTTTTAGCGGGAGTTCAGATGAGCAGTTCTTC	CASSWGFSGSSDEQFF
many	TRBV12-3/TRBV12-4	TRBD1	TRBJ1-4	TGTGCCAGCAGTTCGACAGGGGGCGAGGAAAAACTGTTTTTT	CASSSTGGEEKLFF
-	TRBV28	-	TRBJ2-1	TGTGCCAGCAGTTTCTCCACAGCCAATGAGCAGTTCTTC	CASSFSTANEQFF
-	TRBV11-1	TRBD1	TRBJ2-7	TGTGCCAGCAGCTCATCCCGGGACAGGGTCAGCGAGCAGTACTTC	CASSSSRDRVSEQYF
-	TRBV14	-	TRBJ1-1	TGTGCCAGCAGCTTGAGAATAGGGGGGGGGGAAGGAACCAACACTGAAGCTTTCTTT	CASSLRIGGGEGTNTEAFF
few	TRBV6-5	TRBD1	TRBJ2-2	TGTGCCAGCACCCTGAGGGGGGACAGGGGGTCGGGGGAGCTGTTTTTT	CASTLRGDRGSGELFF
-	TRBV20-1	-	TRBJ2-1	TGCAGTGCTAGAGGCGGCCTCTCCTACAATGAGCAGTTCTTC	CSARGGLSYNEQFF
-	TRBV5-1	TRBD1	TRBJ2-1	TGCGCCAGCAGCCCGTGGACAGGGGGCCAAAACCGCCTACGCAATGAGCAGTTCTTC	CASSPWTGGQNRLRNEQFF
-	TRBV27	-	TRBJ2-3	TGTGCCAGCAGTTTATTCCCGGGAATCAGCACAGATACGCAGTATTTT	CASSLFPGISTDTQYF
-	TRBV7-9	-	TRBJ2-1	TGTGCCAGCAGCTTAGGAATGGGGCAGGGTTCCTACAATGAGCAGTTCTTC	CASSLGMGQGSYNEQFF
-	TRBV6-5	TRBD2	TRBJ2-1	TGTGCCAGCAGTTACTATACTAGCGGATTATATTACAATGAGCAGTTCTTC	CASSYYTSGLYYNEQFF
-	TRBV5-1	-	TRBJ2-7	TGCGCCAGCAGCACGGGAGTTCCCTACAATGAGCAGTACTTC	CASSTGVPYNEQYF
-	TRBV5-1	-	TRBJ1-1	TGCGCCAGCAGCTTAGAGTACACTGAAGCTTTCTTT	CASSLEYTEAFF
many	TRBV20-1	-	TRBJ2-5	TGCAGTGCGAGAAGACCCGACCAAGAGACCCAGTACTTC	CSARRPDQETQYF
-	TRBV7-2	-	TRBJ1-2	TGTGCCAGCAGCTTAGAGAGCAGGTCCTATGGCTACACCTTC	CASSLESRSYGYTF
-	TRBV16	TRBD2	TRBJ2-7	TGTGCCAGCAGCCAATATGGAAGCGGGAGGTCCTACGAGCAGTACTTC	CASSQYGSGRSYEQYF
-	TRBV9	-	TRBJ1-1	TGTGCCAGCAGCGTAGGGGGGGGAAGGGGCACTGAAGCTTTCTTT	CASSVGGGRGTEAFF
-	TRBV4-3	-	TRBJ2-2	TGCGCCAGCAGCCTAATCCGGGGCAGCGAGCTGTTTTTT	CASSLIRGSELFF
few	TRBV7-8	TRBD2	TRBJ2-4	TGTGCCAGCAGCTTGTACCCGGGACTAGCGGGAGGCCCACCAGTCATTCAGTACTTC	CASSLYPGLAGGPPVIQYF
few	TRBV7-2	-	TRBJ2-7	TGTGCCAGCAGCTTATCAGGACTGAGGGGGGCCCACGAGCAGTACTTC	CASSLSGLRGAHEQYF